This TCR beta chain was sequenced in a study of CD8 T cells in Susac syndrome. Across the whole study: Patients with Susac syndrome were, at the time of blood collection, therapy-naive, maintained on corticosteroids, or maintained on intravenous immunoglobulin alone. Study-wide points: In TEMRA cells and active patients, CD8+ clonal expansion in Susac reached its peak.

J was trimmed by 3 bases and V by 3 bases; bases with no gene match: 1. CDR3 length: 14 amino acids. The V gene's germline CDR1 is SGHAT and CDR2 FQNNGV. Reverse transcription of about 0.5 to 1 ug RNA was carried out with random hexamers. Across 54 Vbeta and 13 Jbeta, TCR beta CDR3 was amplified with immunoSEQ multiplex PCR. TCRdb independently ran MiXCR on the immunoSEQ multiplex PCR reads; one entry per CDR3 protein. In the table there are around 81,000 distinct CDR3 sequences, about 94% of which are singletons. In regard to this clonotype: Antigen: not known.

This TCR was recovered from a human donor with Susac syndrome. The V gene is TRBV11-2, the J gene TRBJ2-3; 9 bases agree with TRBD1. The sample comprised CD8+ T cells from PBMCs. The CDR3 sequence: CASSLTGGTDTQYF. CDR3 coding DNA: TGTGCCAGCAGCTTGACAGGGGGGACAGATACGCAGTATTTT.